This T cell receptor (beta chain) was captured by sequencing in a study of shared clonotypes between healthy human individuals (dated by TCRdb to the early 2020s). At the level of the whole study: Two women and a few men aged 18 to 49 years were included in the cohort. For each donor, three plates each were used for CD4 naive and CD4 memory, two plates were used for CD8 naive, and one plate was used for CD8 memory. To estimate repertoire size and how much clonotypes are shared between individuals, the study performed deep sequencing of blood TCR repertoires from five healthy adults. To increase sequencing depth and limit assay-specific biases, TCR repertoire library preparation and sequencing were carried out by different laboratories using diverse techniques. Each donor's leukapheresis produced roughly between roughly 0.85 and 9.5 billion PBMCs.

The donors were healthy, HIV-negative adults with no recently reported acute infections or vaccinations. All donors were Caucasian adults living in Nashville, Tennessee, USA. Magnetic negative selection was used to enrich CD4+ T cells, after which naive cells were positively selected on CD45RA and the negative fraction became the memory subset. Blood was collected by leukapheresis, and PBMCs were isolated by Ficoll-Histopaque density gradient centrifugation and then cryopreserved in liquid nitrogen vapor phase. Analytical flow cytometry was used to check the purity and quantity of every magnetically sorted T cell population. Genomic DNA was isolated from every sorted fraction and measured by UV absorbance on a Nanodrop 2000c. TCR CDR3 regions were amplified from genomic DNA by multiplex PCR using the deep immunoSEQ assay. Extracted genomic DNA from each cell subset was spread evenly across all wells of several immunoSEQ 96-well plates, with each plate serving as a replicate. For sorted subsets, roughly 200 ng of genomic DNA, equivalent to tens of thousands of T cell genomes, went into each replicate PCR. Purified libraries were quantified with a Qubit 3.0 fluorometer, sized on a Bioanalyzer 2100, and re-quantified with the KAPA Library Quantification kit. Every immunoSEQ 96-well plate was sequenced on a dedicated single-read 150-cycle Illumina NextSeq 550 flow cell. As for how the authors treated the data: Because the immunoSEQ output included only junctional sequences and no quality scores, the filtering could not be the same as the filtering used for full-length reads. Sequences were annotated with PyIR, a Python wrapper for IgBLAST v1.9, and V/J genes and CDR3 were assigned using IMGT germline references. Reads were filtered out if the reads had weak V/J assignments (E-value above 1e-6), no CDR3, stop codons, out-of-frame junctions, or ambiguous translated residues. V3J clonotypes were defined by identical inferred V gene, J gene, and CDR3 amino acid sequence. The percentage overlap between two repertoires was calculated by dividing the number of shared unique clonotypes by the size of the smaller repertoire. Three approaches were used to assess repertoire richness: RTK rarefaction, the Chao1 estimator, and Recon v2.1 estimates of unobserved clonotypes. Generation probabilities were computed with OLGA for all TCRbeta clonotypes obtained by the gDNA method from a few donors. The table was pulled from immuneACCESS by TCRdb, which kept in-frame rearrangements only. Such tables lose some clones; where checked, under half of the loss comes from unresolved V genes, and the rest has no known cause. That table gives V, J and clone size, and the DNA gave D and trimming. This sample is represented by some 1,600,000 clones; approximately 98% of them were singletons. Roughly 0.4% of the sample is in the top ten clones.

With regard to this clone: Its antigen is unknown. No qualities accompany the bases; no much larger clone lies one base away.

CDR1 and CDR2, per the germline V gene, are SGHTS and YDEGEE. The CDR3 numbers 19 residues from cysteine through phenylalanine. Of all the DNA, just the CDR3 is kept, 57 bases in frame from base 1. Deletion took 4 bases off V and 6 bases off J, with a span of 28 bases between the germline ends. General findings and caveats noted by the study authors: Sharing across several donors was observed for about 5% of naive CD4, 3.5% of naive CD8, about 2.3% of memory CD4, and around 0.44% of memory CD8 clonotypes. Even with the large sequencing depth, rarefaction of the sorted-subset datasets indicated that sequencing was incomplete. Because the study included only a small number of donors, the genetic and exposure-history diversity represented was limited. Pairwise subsampling led to the expectation that sequencing depth would affect the degree of clonotype sharing among donors. Larger estimated clonotype richness was generally found for naive subsets than for memory subsets. Higher generation probabilities were observed for clonotypes shared by all four sorted-subset donors than for non-shared clonotypes. Sampling was limited to blood, and TCR repertoires in tissue likely differ from TCR repertoires in blood.

This receptor was taken from a man aged 25-40 years in good health. Recombination linked TRBV5-8 to TRBJ2-2; the D gene assignment is perhaps TRBD1 or TRBD2, with each matching 5 bases. The sequenced material came from naive CD4+ T cells sorted from blood. Sample cell subset or site, as interpreted from the label and publication: CD45RA+ positively selected. The DNA is as follows: TGTGCCAGCAGCCCTTATTACCGTTGGGGGTCCCCTTTGCCCGGGGAGCTGTTTTTT. It translates as CASSPYYRWGSPLPGELFF. Outside the CDR3, residues come from the reference TRBV5-8 and TRBJ2-2 proteins, so the full variable domain is: EAGVTQSPTHLIKTRGQQATLRCSPISGHTSVYWYQQALGLGLQFLLWYDEGEERNRGNFPPRFSGRQFPNYSSELNVNALELEDSALYLCASSPYYRWGSPLPGELFFGEGSRLTVL.